Listed here are 16 T cell receptor beta chains from one sample, sequenced in a study of blood T cell dynamics during melanoma immunotherapy (TCRdb year 2020). Sample time point, as interpreted from the label and publication: pre-treatment baseline. The protocol used for the library was the immunoSEQ multiplex PCR assay. TCRdb took this table from immuneACCESS and kept in-frame rearrangements with V and J called. Such tables lack part of the clones; where checked against another copy, unresolved V genes explain under half of the gap, and the rest is unexplained. This sample comprises about 13,000 clones, about 90% of them detected only once. Approximately 0.18% of the sample is held by the ten biggest clonotypes. The sequencing used effector memory CD8+ T cells from blood, collected from a patient treated with checkpoint blockade. The receptors were gathered from a human donor with melanoma.

The chain links TRBV6-6 to TRBJ1-6; possible D gene TRBD1, 6 bases. Germline loops: CDR1 MNHNY, CDR2 SVGAGI (reference sequence). V lost 6 bases, J lost 0 bases, and 9 bases lay in between. This CDR3 contains 15 residues. The CDR3 region is CASRADSSYNSPLHF. CDR3 DNA sequence: TGTGCCAGCAGAGCGGACAGCTCCTATAATTCACCCCTCCACTTT.

The chain carries TRBV19 and TRBJ2-7; a possible D gene is TRBD2 (6 bases). Between the trimmed V and J ends, which lost 1 base and 2 bases, there was a span of 6 bases. CDR1 and CDR2 from the germline V gene are LNHDA and SQIVND (reference sequence). The CDR3 is 13 residues long. The CDR3 sequence: CASSIGLAYEQYF. CDR3 nucleotides: TGTGCCAGTAGTATAGGACTAGCCTACGAGCAGTACTTC.

The V call is TRBV7-8, the J call TRBJ2-7, with D perhaps TRBD2 (6 bases). The CDR3 is made up of 14 amino acids. Trimming removed 10 bases from V and 1 base from J, with 17 bases in between. CDR1 is SGHVS and CDR2 is FQNEAQ in the germline V gene. In DNA form, the CDR3 reads TGTGCCACCTTACGGGACGGAGGGTCCTACGAGCAGTACTTC. Residues: CATLRDGGSYEQYF.

The V call is TRBV19, the J call TRBJ1-3; the D gene is possibly TRBD1 (5 bases). Germline values: CDR1 LNHDA, CDR2 SQIVND (reference sequence). This CDR3 is 14 amino acids long. Trimming took 5 bases from V and 2 from J, leaving 10 bases between them. CDR3 region: CASSPGTPGNTIYF. CDR3 sequence (DNA): TGTGCCAGTAGTCCCGGGACTCCTGGAAACACCATATATTTT.

This chain uses TRBV19 with TRBJ2-2, with TRBD2 matching over 7 bases. The CDR3 spans 17 residues. Germline CDR1 is LNHDA and CDR2 is SQIVND (reference sequence). V gave up 3 bases and J gave up 1 base; unmatched junction bases: 8. The CDR3 region has the DNA TGTGCCAGTAGTATTCCAGGGCGGGGGAAGAACACCGGGGAGCTGTTTTTT. Its protein is CASSIPGRGKNTGELFF.

This chain connects TRBV2 to TRBJ1-1; possibly TRBD1 for D (6 bases). From germline, CDR1 is SNHLY and CDR2 FYNNEI. The CDR3 is made up of 12 amino acids. V lost 2 bases and J 10 bases, leaving 11 bases between the germline ends. CDR3 DNA: TGTGCCAGCAGTGAATGGGGGCAACCAGCTTTCTTT. It encodes CASSEWGQPAFF.

The count of this clone is one. This CDR3 is also generated by other DNA sequences in the sample. This chain uses TRBV27 with TRBJ1-2, with a weak D call TRBD1 (5 bases). The germline V gene encodes CDR1 MNHEY and CDR2 SMNVEV (reference sequence). V gave up 3 bases and J gave up 3 bases, with 11 bases separating them. This CDR3 has 14 amino acids. CDR3 sequence: CASSFGPGYYGYTF. Here the CDR3 DNA reads TGTGCCAGCAGTTTTGGTCCAGGGTACTATGGCTACACCTTC.

The rearrangement links TRBV7-9 to TRBJ2-2, with 12 nucleotides matching TRBD1. The CDR3 spans 16 residues. Per the germline V gene, CDR1 is SEHNR and CDR2 is FQNEAQ (reference sequence). The V gene end was trimmed by 3 bases and the J gene end by 7 bases; junction bases not matched to a gene: 6. The CDR3 DNA reads TGTGCCAGCAGCTTCCCGGGACAGGGGGCTGGCGGGGAGCTGTTTTTT. Translating gives CASSFPGQGAGGELFF.

This chain uses TRBV19 with TRBJ2-2; 8 nucleotides line up with TRBD2. This CDR3 is built from 14 residues. The germline gives CDR1 LNHDA, CDR2 SQIVND (reference sequence). V shed 7 bases, J shed 6 bases, and the junction held 7 bases outside the gene matches. The CDR3 nucleotides are TGTGCCAGTACGCAGCGGGAGTTTGCCGGGGAGCTGTTTTTT. Its translation: CASTQREFAGELFF.

The chain uses TRBV19 and TRBJ2-1; D might be TRBD1 or TRBD2, each matching 5 bases. CDR1 is LNHDA, CDR2 SQIVND, per germline (reference sequence). The CDR3 length is 12 residues. V lost 7 bases to trimming and J lost 7 bases, with 11 bases between them. DNA for the CDR3: TGTGCCAGTAACCTTGGGGGTAATGAGCAGTTCTTC. Translated: CASNLGGNEQFF.

This clone was seen a single time. The chain is built from TRBV6-7 and TRBJ2-1; weak D call: TRBD1 (6 bases). TRBV6-7 is filed as an ORF, its function uncertain. The CDR3 runs to 18 residues. The ends were cut back, 2 bases at V and 1 base at J, with 18 bases in the middle. As DNA, the CDR3 is TGTGCCAGCAGTTACCCTACCGGGACGACAGGATCCTACAATGAGCAGTTCTTC. Encoded protein: CASSYPTGTTGSYNEQFF.

This clone occurred once. The chain's CDR3 is CASSLEWGGEQYF. Here the CDR3 DNA reads TGCGCCAGCAGCTTGGAGTGGGGCGGCGAGCAGTACTTC. The rearrangement uses TRBV5-1 and TRBJ2-7; tentatively, D is TRBD1 (5 bases). The germline gives CDR1 SGHRS, CDR2 YFSETQ. This CDR3 is built from 13 residues. Trimming cost V 0 bases and J 6 bases, with 10 bases left between them.

The chain uses TRBV6-5 and TRBJ2-7; TRBD2 matches 7 bases. Trimming took 6 bases from V and 0 from J; bases not matched to a gene: 5. The CDR3 runs to 14 residues. Germline CDR1 reads MNHEY; CDR2 reads SVGAGI. The CDR3 bases are TGTGCCAGCAGCGTCGGGAGGAGCTCCTACGAGCAGTACTTC. It translates to CASSVGRSSYEQYF.

V is TRBV15 and J is TRBJ2-2; 8 nucleotides match TRBD2. This CDR3 contains 14 residues. Trimming cost V 8 bases and J 0 bases; bases outside gene matches: 2. Germline V lookup: CDR1 LNHNV, CDR2 YYDKDF (reference sequence). Here the CDR3 DNA reads TGTGCCACCGAAGCGGGGGCGAACACCGGGGAGCTGTTTTTT. Residues: CATEAGANTGELFF.

The chain carries TRBV19 and TRBJ2-1, with 9 bases fitting TRBD2. J lost 7 bases, V lost 7 bases, and 8 bases had no gene match. This CDR3 contains 14 residues. Germline lookup yields CDR1 LNHDA and CDR2 SQIVND (reference sequence). The CDR3 region is CASKVAGVLNEQFF. Here the CDR3 DNA reads TGTGCCAGTAAGGTAGCGGGAGTCCTTAATGAGCAGTTCTTC.

The chain links TRBV7-9 to TRBJ2-7; no firm D call. The CDR3 is made up of 13 amino acids. From germline, CDR1 is SEHNR and CDR2 FQNEAQ (reference sequence). With 2 bases removed from V and 1 base from J, the gap between germline ends came to 6 bases. CDR3 loop: CASSLTASYEQYF. In DNA form, the CDR3 reads TGTGCCAGCAGCTTAACAGCGTCCTACGAGCAGTACTTC.